The 20 T cell receptor beta chains below come from one sample, sequenced in a study of T cells in localized non-small cell lung cancer. The protocol was immunoSEQ multiplex PCR, while the TCRdb copy is restricted to in-frame clones and leaves out a portion. The repertoire has roughly 34,000 clones, around 84% of them found once; the top ten carry around a third. The sequencing here drew on peripheral blood, taken before any cancer treatment. The receptors shown here come from a male donor older than 55 with stage II squamous cell lung carcinoma.

This clone has just a few counts. The rearrangement uses TRBV15 and TRBJ2-1, with D possibly TRBD2 on 6 matching bases. The CDR3 totals 15 residues. Germline loops: CDR1 LNHNV, CDR2 YYDKDF (reference sequence). V was shortened by 2 bases and J by 6 bases, with 14 bases between the two germline ends. The CDR3 DNA sequence: TGTGCCACCAGCAGAAAATTAGCGGTGCTCAATGAGCAGTTCTTC. It specifies CATSRKLAVLNEQFF.

The CDR3 sequence is CASSSGQEAREQYF. In DNA form, the CDR3 reads TGTGCCAGCAGCTCTGGACAGGAGGCCCGCGAGCAGTACTTC. The chain uses TRBV9 and TRBJ2-7; 7 nucleotides match TRBD1. J was trimmed by 6 bases and V by 4 bases; bases with no gene match: 10. The germline CDR1 and CDR2 sequences are SGDLS and YYNGEE. This CDR3 is built from 14 residues.

The chain has TRBV5-4 and TRBJ2-3; D gene unclear. CDR3 length: 16 amino acids. V lost 6 bases, J lost 2 bases, and 19 bases lay in between. The germline V gene has CDR1 SGHNT and CDR2 YYREEE (reference sequence). CDR3 nucleotides: TGTGCCAGCAACCGAGGCGAAAGTTTCACCACAGATACGCAGTATTTT. This encodes CASNRGESFTTDTQYF.

The V gene is TRBV7-2, the J gene TRBJ2-2, with 11 bases that match TRBD1. V was pared by 5 bases and J by 7 bases, with 6 bases of the junction left unmatched. CDR3 length: 15 amino acids. CDR1 and CDR2 from the germline V gene are SGHTA and FQGNSA. CDR3 coding DNA: TGTGCCAGCAGCCCGCGGACAGGGGGCAACGGGGAGCTGTTTTTT. It codes for CASSPRTGGNGELFF.

The chain carries TRBV19 and TRBJ1-2, with 7 nucleotides matching TRBD1. This CDR3 contains 18 residues. CDR1 and CDR2 from the germline V gene are LNHDA and SQIVND (reference sequence). The trim removed 10 bases at V and 3 bases at J, leaving 23 bases unmatched. CDR3 coding DNA: TGTGCCACAAACCCAGAAAACCCAACGAACAGGGGCCACTATGGCTACACCTTC. Translated, it gives CATNPENPTNRGHYGYTF.

The chain has TRBV7-3 and TRBJ2-7; no definite D call. Germline V gene data show CDR1 as SGHTA and CDR2 as FQGTGA. The CDR3 spans 13 residues. The germline V and J ends were trimmed by 5 bases and 2 bases, with 10 bases remaining between them. Written as DNA, the CDR3 is TGTGCCAGCAGCGAAGGCGTGGCCTACGAGCAGTACTTC. Translation gives CASSEGVAYEQYF.

The J gene is TRBJ2-7, the V gene TRBV11-2, with 8 bases identical to TRBD2. The CDR3 consists of 14 residues. Germline-derived CDR1 and CDR2 are SGHAT and FQNNGV. V was clipped by 0 bases and J by 7 bases; unmatched bases: 5. The CDR3 loop reads CASSLEAGVGEQYF. For the CDR3, the DNA is TGTGCCAGCAGCTTAGAAGCGGGAGTCGGTGAGCAGTACTTC.

The chain uses TRBV6-6 and TRBJ2-7; tentatively, D is TRBD1 or TRBD2 (6 bases each). This CDR3 spans 15 amino acids. The ends were cut back, 6 bases at V and 2 bases at J, with 17 bases in the middle. Germline loops: CDR1 MNHNY, CDR2 SVGAGI (reference sequence). CDR3 loop: CASRRGDTVTYEQYF. CDR3 DNA sequence: TGTGCCAGCAGGAGGGGGGACACCGTTACCTACGAGCAGTACTTC.

The V call is TRBV4-3, the J call TRBJ2-1; 7 nucleotides match TRBD2. Per germline, CDR1 LGHNA and CDR2 YSLEER. The CDR3 has 17 amino acids. V gave up 0 bases and J gave up 7 bases; unmatched junction bases: 12. The CDR3 DNA reads as TGCGCCAGCAGCCAAGATTTCGGGGGGAGGGCTTTTAATGAGCAGTTCTTC. Translated: CASSQDFGGRAFNEQFF.

This clone was picked up a small number of times. V usage is TRBV7-9 and J usage is TRBJ1-2; perhaps TRBD1 as D (5 bases). Trimming took off 1 base at V and 6 bases at J, with 9 bases between the two ends. CDR3 length: 13 amino acids. Per the germline V gene, CDR1 is SEHNR and CDR2 is FQNEAQ (reference sequence). CDR3 loop: CASSLVAGNGYTF. CDR3 bases: TGTGCCAGCAGCTTAGTAGCAGGGAATGGCTACACCTTC.

The chain has TRBV5-8 and TRBJ1-5; 9 bases fit TRBD1. The CDR3 runs 15 residues. Germline V gene data show CDR1 as SGHTS and CDR2 as YDEGEE. J gave up 7 bases and V 2 bases, and 7 bases lay outside the gene matches. The CDR3 sequence is CASSFAGQGRQPQHF. CDR3 coding DNA: TGTGCCAGCAGCTTTGCGGGACAGGGCAGGCAGCCCCAGCATTTT. The entire variable domain, with the rest obtained from reference TRBV5-8 and TRBJ1-5, is as follows: EAGVTQSPTHLIKTRGQQATLRCSPISGHTSVYWYQQALGLGLQFLLWYDEGEERNRGNFPPRFSGRQFPNYSSELNVNALELEDSALYLCASSFAGQGRQPQHFGDGTRLSIL.

The J gene is TRBJ2-1, the V gene TRBV29-1; possible D gene TRBD2, 6 bases. V lost 1 base and J lost 10, with 8 bases in between. CDR1 is SQVTM, CDR2 ANQGSEA, per germline. The CDR3 length is 11 residues. This CDR3 is CSVEGRAEQFF. Here the CDR3 DNA reads TGCAGCGTTGAAGGGAGGGCGGAGCAGTTCTTC.

The V gene is TRBV6-5, the J gene TRBJ1-5, with a tentative D call TRBD1 (5 bases). This CDR3 is 14 amino acids long. From germline, CDR1 is MNHEY and CDR2 SVGAGI. Trimming removed 6 bases at V and 0 bases at J, with 9 bases between. The CDR3 DNA is TGTGCCAGCAGAACCCAGGGTAGCAATCAGCCCCAGCATTTT. Its translation is CASRTQGSNQPQHF.

J is TRBJ2-5 and V is TRBV7-8, with TRBD1 matching over 10 bases. This CDR3 spans 14 amino acids. Germline CDR1 and CDR2: SGHVS and FQNEAQ. After removal of 4 bases from V and 4 bases from J, the junction contained 3 bases not matched to a gene. The CDR3: CASSSGQGLETQYF. DNA of the CDR3: TGTGCCAGCAGCTCGGGACAGGGGTTAGAGACCCAGTACTTC.

V gene TRBV5-6 combines with J gene TRBJ2-4; D is uncertain. This CDR3 region has 15 residues. Deletions cut 0 bases from V and 7 bases from J, with 14 bases between. The germline CDR1 and CDR2 sequences are SGHDT and YYEEEE. The CDR3 DNA is TGTGCCAGCAGCTTGGATGCAGGCAAAGGGAACATTCAGTACTTC. The encoded protein is CASSLDAGKGNIQYF.

The rearrangement links TRBV6-5 to TRBJ2-2, with D tentatively TRBD2 (5 bases). Trimming took off 7 bases at V and 3 bases at J, with 15 bases between the two ends. Germline CDR1 MNHEY, CDR2 SVGAGI. The CDR3 has 15 residues. This CDR3 is CASIKTQRDTGELFF. In DNA form, the CDR3 reads TGTGCCAGCATCAAGACCCAGAGGGACACCGGGGAGCTGTTTTTT.

V usage is TRBV28 and J usage is TRBJ2-6; perhaps TRBD2 as D (5 bases). Trimming removed 6 bases from V and 4 bases from J, with 22 bases in between. Germline CDR1 MDHEN, CDR2 SYDVKM. The CDR3 has 18 residues. CDR3: CASSPSILGSKGANVLTF. DNA for the CDR3: TGTGCCAGCAGCCCGTCGATTCTGGGGAGTAAAGGGGCCAACGTCCTGACTTTC.

This clone was detected a few times. The gene calls are TRBV30 and TRBJ2-5; 7 nucleotides line up with TRBD1. V lost 1 base to trimming and J lost 4 bases; unmatched junction nucleotides: 6. The CDR3 covers 14 residues. The germline V gene encodes CDR1 GTSNPN and CDR2 SVGIG (reference sequence). The CDR3 DNA sequence: TGTGCCTGGAGTGCTCGGGACAGATTAGAGACCCAGTACTTC. Amino acid sequence: CAWSARDRLETQYF.

The rearrangement joins TRBV5-1 to TRBJ2-7; D is perhaps TRBD1 or TRBD2 (5 bases each). Germline assignment: CDR1 SGHRS and CDR2 YFSETQ. V was trimmed by 1 base and J by 1 base, leaving 12 bases between them. CDR3 size: 15 residues. The CDR3 region is CASSLIGTDSYEQYF. The CDR3 DNA follows: TGCGCCAGCAGCTTGATCGGGACCGATTCCTACGAGCAGTACTTC. Drawing the rest from reference TRBV5-1 and TRBJ2-7, the complete variable domain is KAGVTQTPRYLIKTRGQQVTLSCSPISGHRSVSWYQQTPGQGLQFLFEYFSETQRNKGNFPGRFSGRQFSNSRSEMNVSTLELGDSALYLCASSLIGTDSYEQYFGPGTRLTVT.

The chain carries TRBV11-2 and TRBJ1-1; D may be TRBD1 (6 bases). Germline CDR1 SGHAT, CDR2 FQNNGV. Trimming shortened V by 3 bases and J by 1 base, and 12 bases separated the two germline ends. The CDR3 runs to 15 residues. DNA for the CDR3: TGTGCCAGCAGCTTTGCAGGGGAGTCGAACACTGAAGCTTTCTTT. Translated: CASSFAGESNTEAFF. Looking up the rest from reference TRBV11-2 and TRBJ1-1 gives the full variable domain: EAGVAQSPRYKIIEKRQSVAFWCNPISGHATLYWYQQILGQGPKLLIQFQNNGVVDDSQLPKDRFSAERLKGVDSTLKIQPAKLEDSAVYLCASSFAGESNTEAFFGQGTRLTVV.